The 5 T cell receptor beta chains below come from one sample, sequenced in a study of cytomegalovirus exposure and HLA in healthy donors (dated by TCRdb to 2016 to 2017). Libraries were constructed by the immunoSEQ multiplex PCR assay. For the multiplex PCR, a mixture combining 60 forward primers for TCR Vbeta segments and 13 reverse primers for TCR Jbeta segments was used. What TCRdb holds here is the immuneACCESS table cut down to in-frame rearrangements. Part of the clones is not present; checked against another copy, under half of the missing clones reflect an unresolved V gene, and the others are unexplained. A total of about 82,000 clones appear in this sample, around 68% of them only once. The top ten constitute approximately 15% of the sample. The specimen sequenced was PBMCs. The receptors were sampled from a woman in her thirties or forties in good health and CMV-seropositive.

Note on this clone: The same CDR3 is also encoded by other DNA sequences in this sample. The rearrangement links TRBV27 to TRBJ2-7; possibly TRBD1 for D (6 bases). CDR3 length: 13 residues. Germline loops: CDR1 MNHEY, CDR2 SMNVEV (reference sequence). Trimming stripped 2 bases from V and 2 bases from J, with 7 bases between. The CDR3 DNA follows: TGTGCCAGCAGTTTACAGGGGACCTACGAGCAGTACTTC. Residues: CASSLQGTYEQYF.

The chain couples TRBV7-2 to TRBJ1-2, with D perhaps matching TRBD1 (6 bases). V lost 2 bases and J lost 4, with 20 bases in between. The CDR3 length is 17 residues. CDR1 is SGHTA and CDR2 is FQGNSA in the germline V gene. In DNA form, the CDR3 reads TGTGCCAGCAGCTTAAGAGAGCCGGCAGGGGCCTCCTATGGCTACACCTTC. This encodes CASSLREPAGASYGYTF. Variable domain in full (rest from reference TRBV7-2 and TRBJ1-2): GAGVSQSPSNKVTEKGKDVELRCDPISGHTALYWYRQSLGQGLEFLIYFQGNSAPDKSGLPSDRFSAERTGGSVSTLTIQRTQQEDSAVYLCASSLREPAGASYGYTFGSGTRLTVV.

The V and J genes are TRBV5-4 and TRBJ2-7, with 7 bases that match TRBD2. The CDR3 extends over 15 amino acids. The junction had 7 bases not matched to a gene; V was cut back by 0 bases and J by 4 bases. Germline V gene lookup returns CDR1 SGHNT and CDR2 YYREEE (reference sequence). CDR3 region: CASSLAGGILYEQYF. For the CDR3, the DNA is TGTGCCAGCAGCTTGGCCGGGGGGATCCTTTACGAGCAGTACTTC.

V gene TRBV7-9 combines with J gene TRBJ2-1, with D perhaps TRBD2 (5 bases). V was clipped by 5 bases and J by 0 bases, with 11 bases between them. Looked up from germline, CDR1 is SEHNR and CDR2 is FQNEAQ (reference sequence). The CDR3 totals 15 residues. CDR3 sequence (DNA): TGTGCCAGCAGCCCCGGGGTGAGCTCCTACAATGAGCAGTTCTTC. Its protein product is CASSPGVSSYNEQFF.

The J gene is TRBJ2-2, the V gene TRBV28; D is undetermined. Germline CDR1 and CDR2: MDHEN and SYDVKM. The CDR3 is 11 amino acids. The V end was cut by 7 bases, the J end by 5 bases, with 5 bases between. CDR3 sequence reads: CASTQTGELFF. The CDR3 DNA follows: TGTGCCAGCACCCAGACCGGGGAGCTGTTTTTT.